A selection of T cell receptor beta chains follows, all from one sample in a study of blood T cell repertoires in COVID-19. Repertoires were generated with immunoSEQ multiplex PCR, while TCRdb's copy carries only in-frame clones and drops some. The sample shows under 200,000 clones, around 83% of them seen only once. The sample comprised PBMCs or T cells enriched from blood (not recorded which). The receptors derive from a woman in her 50s in a cohort exposed to, infected with or recovered from COVID-19 (not recorded which). Each CDR3 is given with its conserved first and last residue. The order of the fields is CDR3 length, V gene, J gene, clone size, D gene, CDR3 DNA, CDR3 protein. D genes are given only for firm matches. Part of the rows lack a size; the others show once, few, many or a class for expanded clones.

len: 13
v_gene: TRBV18
j_gene: TRBJ1-2
abundance: .
d_gene: .
CDR3nt: TGTGCCAGCTCAGATACAGAATACTATGGCTACACCTTC
CDR3aa: CASSDTEYYGYTF

len: 15
v_gene: TRBV19
j_gene: TRBJ1-6
abundance: .
d_gene: .
CDR3nt: TGTGCCAGTAGTATGCCGGGATTATATAATTCACCCCTCCACTTT
CDR3aa: CASSMPGLYNSPLHF

len: 17
v_gene: TRBV4-3
j_gene: TRBJ2-2
abundance: .
d_gene: .
CDR3nt: TGCCCCAGCAGCCAAAGCTTGGGGGGGGCAAACACCGGGGAGCTGTTTTTT
CDR3aa: CPSSQSLGGANTGELFF

len: 15
v_gene: TRBV5-1
j_gene: TRBJ2-1
abundance: .
d_gene: TRBD2
CDR3nt: TGCGCCAGCAGCTTGGTACTAGCGGGAGGGGGTGAGCAGTTCTTC
CDR3aa: CASSLVLAGGGEQFF

len: 13
v_gene: TRBV27
j_gene: TRBJ2-3
abundance: .
d_gene: TRBD2
CDR3nt: TGTGCCAGCAGTGTAAAATCTAGCGGAACGCAGTATTTT
CDR3aa: CASSVKSSGTQYF

len: 13
v_gene: TRBV7-9
j_gene: TRBJ1-2
abundance: .
d_gene: .
CDR3nt: TGTGCCAGCAGCCGTACAGAGAACTATGGCTACACCTTC
CDR3aa: CASSRTENYGYTF

len: 14
v_gene: TRBV5-6
j_gene: TRBJ2-7
abundance: .
d_gene: TRBD1
CDR3nt: TGTGCCAGCAGCCCCGGGGCAGGGGGCTACGAGCAGTACTTC
CDR3aa: CASSPGAGGYEQYF

len: 15
v_gene: TRBV11-2
j_gene: TRBJ2-3
abundance: .
d_gene: .
CDR3nt: TGTGCCAGCAGCCTAGGGGACTCCCCGTTCTCGTTGCTGTATTTT
CDR3aa: CASSLGDSPFSLLYF

len: 14
v_gene: TRBV7-2
j_gene: TRBJ1-4
abundance: .
d_gene: .
CDR3nt: TGTGCCAGCAGCACCTCACCCGCGAATGAAAAACTGTTTTTT
CDR3aa: CASSTSPANEKLFF

len: 19
v_gene: TRBV4-1
j_gene: TRBJ2-7
abundance: once
d_gene: TRBD2
CDR3nt: TGCGCCAGCAGCCAAGACCCCGGGACTAGCGGGCCAGTTGTCCACGAGCAGTACTTC
CDR3aa: CASSQDPGTSGPVVHEQYF

len: 13
v_gene: TRBV5-6
j_gene: TRBJ1-2
abundance: once
d_gene: TRBD1
CDR3nt: TGTGCCAGCAGCTTGGCGGGGACAGGGGACTACACCTTC
CDR3aa: CASSLAGTGDYTF

len: 12
v_gene: TRBV11-2
j_gene: TRBJ1-2
abundance: .
d_gene: TRBD1
CDR3nt: TGTGCCAGCAGCTACAGGGGATACGGCTACACCTTC
CDR3aa: CASSYRGYGYTF

len: 13
v_gene: TRBV14
j_gene: TRBJ2-3
abundance: .
d_gene: TRBD2
CDR3nt: TGTGCCAGCGGGATCGTCGGGAGGGATACGCAGTATTTT
CDR3aa: CASGIVGRDTQYF

len: 15
v_gene: TRBV4-2
j_gene: TRBJ2-1
abundance: .
d_gene: .
CDR3nt: TGTGCCAGCAGCCAAGACGCAGGACAGAGGGATGAGCAGTTCTTC
CDR3aa: CASSQDAGQRDEQFF

len: 13
v_gene: TRBV6-5
j_gene: TRBJ2-7
abundance: .
d_gene: TRBD2
CDR3nt: TGTGCCGGAAGCGGGGGAAAGGCATACGAGCAGTACTTC
CDR3aa: CAGSGGKAYEQYF

len: 15
v_gene: TRBV10-1
j_gene: TRBJ2-5
abundance: once
d_gene: TRBD2
CDR3nt: TGCGCCAGCAGTGATAAGCGGGAGGGCGTCGAGACCCAGTACTTC
CDR3aa: CASSDKREGVETQYF

len: 13
v_gene: TRBV11-2
j_gene: TRBJ1-5
abundance: .
d_gene: .
CDR3nt: TGTGCCAGCAGTATCGCAGGGCCTCAGCCCCAGCATTTT
CDR3aa: CASSIAGPQPQHF

len: 16
v_gene: TRBV4-3
j_gene: TRBJ1-4
abundance: .
d_gene: TRBD1
CDR3nt: TGCGCCAGCAGCCAAGAAGGGGACAGGGTTAATGAAAAACTGTTTTTT
CDR3aa: CASSQEGDRVNEKLFF

len: 14
v_gene: TRBV27
j_gene: TRBJ2-1
abundance: .
d_gene: TRBD2
CDR3nt: TGTGCCAGCAGTACTAGCGGGAGGGGTAATGAGCAGTTCTTC
CDR3aa: CASSTSGRGNEQFF

len: 14
v_gene: TRBV19
j_gene: TRBJ1-3
abundance: few
d_gene: .
CDR3nt: TGTGCCAGCACCGGACTGAGCTCTGGAAACACCATATATTTT
CDR3aa: CASTGLSSGNTIYF

len: 17
v_gene: TRBV28
j_gene: TRBJ1-3
abundance: .
d_gene: TRBD1
CDR3nt: TGTGCCAGCAGTGCTACCCCGGGACAGAGCTCTGGAAACACCATATATTTT
CDR3aa: CASSATPGQSSGNTIYF

len: 15
v_gene: TRBV5-1
j_gene: TRBJ2-1
abundance: few
d_gene: TRBD2
CDR3nt: TGCGCCAGCAGCAAAATAGCGGGGGGGTCAGGTGAGCAGTTCTTC
CDR3aa: CASSKIAGGSGEQFF

len: 18
v_gene: TRBV19
j_gene: TRBJ1-5
abundance: once
d_gene: TRBD1
CDR3nt: TGTGCCAGTAGTTATGGGGGGACAGGGGGAAAGGTTAATCAGCCCCAGCATTTT
CDR3aa: CASSYGGTGGKVNQPQHF

len: 15
v_gene: TRBV2
j_gene: TRBJ2-7
abundance: .
d_gene: TRBD1
CDR3nt: TGTGCCAGCAGCGGTAGACAGGGAGATGTCTACGAGCAGTACTTC
CDR3aa: CASSGRQGDVYEQYF

len: 13
v_gene: TRBV7-2
j_gene: TRBJ1-1
abundance: .
d_gene: .
CDR3nt: TGTGCCAGCAGTTTCCAGAAAAACACTGAAGCTTTCTTT
CDR3aa: CASSFQKNTEAFF

len: 17
v_gene: TRBV6-1
j_gene: TRBJ2-4
abundance: once
d_gene: .
CDR3nt: TGTGCCAGCAGTGAAGGTCGGCAGAGACTAGCCAAAAACATTCAGTACTTC
CDR3aa: CASSEGRQRLAKNIQYF

len: 16
v_gene: TRBV9
j_gene: TRBJ1-2
abundance: .
d_gene: TRBD1
CDR3nt: TGTGCCAGCAGCGTAGACCCCCGACAGGGAGCCTATGGCTACACCTTC
CDR3aa: CASSVDPRQGAYGYTF

len: 13
v_gene: TRBV2
j_gene: TRBJ2-1
abundance: .
d_gene: .
CDR3nt: TGTGCCAGTGCCGTCGGGTGGCCGAATGAGCAGTTCTTC
CDR3aa: CASAVGWPNEQFF

len: 14
v_gene: TRBV5-1
j_gene: TRBJ2-1
abundance: .
d_gene: .
CDR3nt: TGCGCCAGCAGCGAGGGCTCCGGGATGGGTGAGCAGTTCTTC
CDR3aa: CASSEGSGMGEQFF

len: 15
v_gene: TRBV5-5
j_gene: TRBJ1-1
abundance: many
d_gene: TRBD1
CDR3nt: TGTGCCAGCAGCTTGACTTTCAGGGGGTACACTGAAGCTTTCTTT
CDR3aa: CASSLTFRGYTEAFF

len: 15
v_gene: TRBV11-2
j_gene: TRBJ2-1
abundance: few
d_gene: TRBD2
CDR3nt: TGTGCCAGCAGCCCGACTAGCGGCTCCTACAATGAGCAGTTCTTC
CDR3aa: CASSPTSGSYNEQFF

len: 15
v_gene: TRBV19
j_gene: TRBJ2-3
abundance: .
d_gene: .
CDR3nt: TGTGCCACCACTGAGGGGGAGTCTAGCACAGATACGCAGTATTTT
CDR3aa: CATTEGESSTDTQYF

len: 15
v_gene: TRBV9
j_gene: TRBJ2-5
abundance: once
d_gene: TRBD2
CDR3nt: TGTGCCAGCAGCGTAGCTGGACTAGCGGAAGAGACCCAGTACTTC
CDR3aa: CASSVAGLAEETQYF

len: 15
v_gene: TRBV10-1
j_gene: TRBJ2-1
abundance: .
d_gene: TRBD2
CDR3nt: TGCGCCAGCAGTGAGGGCGGCGGGAGGATAAATGAGCAGTTCTTC
CDR3aa: CASSEGGGRINEQFF

len: 13
v_gene: TRBV19
j_gene: TRBJ2-1
abundance: .
d_gene: .
CDR3nt: TGTGCCAGTAGTACACCTAGCGACTTGGAGCAGTTCTTC
CDR3aa: CASSTPSDLEQFF

len: 13
v_gene: TRBV5-6
j_gene: TRBJ1-5
abundance: .
d_gene: .
CDR3nt: TGTGCCAGCTCGGAGGGGCGGAATCAGCCCCAGCATTTT
CDR3aa: CASSEGRNQPQHF

len: 16
v_gene: TRBV6-4
j_gene: TRBJ2-1
abundance: few
d_gene: TRBD1
CDR3nt: TGTGCCAGCAGTGAGGACCCGGGACAGGTGTACAATGAGCAGTTCTTC
CDR3aa: CASSEDPGQVYNEQFF

len: 17
v_gene: TRBV10-3
j_gene: TRBJ1-3
abundance: once
d_gene: .
CDR3nt: TGTGCCATCAGTGTTTCCGGACACGGGGGCTCTGGAAACACCATATATTTT
CDR3aa: CAISVSGHGGSGNTIYF

len: 14
v_gene: TRBV7-8
j_gene: TRBJ1-2
abundance: once
d_gene: .
CDR3nt: TGTGCCAGCAGCTTAAGCGGACCTAACTATGGCTACACCTTC
CDR3aa: CASSLSGPNYGYTF

len: 14
v_gene: TRBV5-4
j_gene: TRBJ2-2
abundance: many
d_gene: .
CDR3nt: TGTGCCTCGATCAACGCGGGAACCACCGGGGAGCTGTTTTTT
CDR3aa: CASINAGTTGELFF

len: 15
v_gene: TRBV6-4
j_gene: TRBJ2-1
abundance: .
d_gene: TRBD2
CDR3nt: TGTGCCAGCAGCCACCTAGCGGGAGACTACAATGAGCAGTTCTTC
CDR3aa: CASSHLAGDYNEQFF

len: 14
v_gene: TRBV19
j_gene: TRBJ1-2
abundance: .
d_gene: .
CDR3nt: TGTGCCAGTAGGGATGTCAGAGGGAACTATGGCTACACCTTC
CDR3aa: CASRDVRGNYGYTF

len: 15
v_gene: TRBV3-1/TRBV3-2
j_gene: TRBJ1-5
abundance: once
d_gene: .
CDR3nt: TGTGCCAGCAGCCAAGATACACAGGGCAATCAGCCCCAGCATTTT
CDR3aa: CASSQDTQGNQPQHF

len: 14
v_gene: TRBV2
j_gene: TRBJ2-5
abundance: .
d_gene: TRBD1
CDR3nt: TGTGCCAGCCAAGGGGGCGTGGGGCAAGAGACCCAGTACTTC
CDR3aa: CASQGGVGQETQYF